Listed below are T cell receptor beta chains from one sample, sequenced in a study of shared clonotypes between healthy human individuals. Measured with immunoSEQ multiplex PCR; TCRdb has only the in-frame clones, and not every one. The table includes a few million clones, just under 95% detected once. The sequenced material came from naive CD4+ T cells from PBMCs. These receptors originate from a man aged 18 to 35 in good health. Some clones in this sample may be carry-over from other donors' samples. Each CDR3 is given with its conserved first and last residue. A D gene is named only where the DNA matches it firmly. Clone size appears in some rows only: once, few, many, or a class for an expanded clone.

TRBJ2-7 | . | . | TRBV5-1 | TGCGCCAGCAGCCTGGGTCCTCGAAAGGGCTCTACGTCGGAGCAGTACTTC | CASSLGPRKGSTSEQYF
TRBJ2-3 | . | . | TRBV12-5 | TGTGCTAGTGCCTCTGGAATCCCGGATACGCAGTATTTT | CASASGIPDTQYF
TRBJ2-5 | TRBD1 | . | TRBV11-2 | TGTGCCAGCAGCCTGGGGACAGGGCGAGAGACCCAGTACTTC | CASSLGTGRETQYF
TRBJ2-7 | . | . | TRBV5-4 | TGTGCCAGCAGCCCACCCGGGACGACCTACGAGCAGTACTTC | CASSPPGTTYEQYF
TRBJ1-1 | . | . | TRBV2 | TGTGCCAGCAGCTTTGGAACCACTGAAGCTTTCTTT | CASSFGTTEAFF
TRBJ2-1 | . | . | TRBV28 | TGTGCCAGCAGTTTGGGAGTTCCAGGGCACAATGAGCAGTTCTTC | CASSLGVPGHNEQFF
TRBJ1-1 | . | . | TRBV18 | TGTGCCAGCTCACTAAACAGGGATGGGGCTGAAGCTTTCTTT | CASSLNRDGAEAFF
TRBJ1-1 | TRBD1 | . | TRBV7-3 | TGTGCCAGCAGCTTAAGAGGGGGCGGGACTGAAGCTTTCTTT | CASSLRGGGTEAFF
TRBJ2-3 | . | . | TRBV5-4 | TGTGCCAGCAGCTCAGCGCGGTACACAGATACGCAGTATTTT | CASSSARYTDTQYF
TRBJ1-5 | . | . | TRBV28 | TGTGCCAGCGCGGCACGGGGTCAGCCCCAGCATTTT | CASAARGQPQHF
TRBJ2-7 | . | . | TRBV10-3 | TGTGCCATCAGCCCTACAGGGAGCTCCTACGAGCAGTACTTC | CAISPTGSSYEQYF
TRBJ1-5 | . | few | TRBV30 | TGTGCCTGGAGTGGACGGATCAGAGGCAATCAGCCCCAGCATTTT | CAWSGRIRGNQPQHF
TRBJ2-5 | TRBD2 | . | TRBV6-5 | TGTGCCAGCAGGGCAAGACTAGCGGGAGAAGAGACCCAGTACTTC | CASRARLAGEETQYF